A selection of T cell receptor beta chains follows, all from one sample in a study of shared clonotypes between healthy human individuals. Assay used: immunoSEQ multiplex PCR; TCRdb lists only in-frame clones, some missing. This table holds over 2 million clones, less than 95% found once. Sequencing was performed on naive CD4+ T cells from PBMCs. The receptors here all came from a man aged 18-30 years in good health. Some clones in this sample may be carry-over from other donors' samples. Each CDR3 is given with its conserved first and last residue.

TRBV25-1 | CASSELGTGGKLEQYF
TRBV28 | CASSLDPGANVLTF
TRBV5-1 | CASSSRPNTEAFF
TRBV5-1 | CASSMIMDSEGAEAFF
TRBV19 | CASSRSGSLLTSNQPQHF
TRBV6-1 | CASTHAGSMGAFF
TRBV28 | CASSLNFRGSEAFF
TRBV19 | CASSINPSEATHRRRSGNTIYF
TRBV5-1 | CASSRTDGGSHGYTF
TRBV2 | CASRGQGRGIHEQYF
TRBV6-6 | CASTASGANVLTF
TRBV4-2 | CASSPWTSLETYNEQFF
TRBV7-8 | CASSLVWGHADTQYF
TRBV19 | CASRDRALNTEAFF
TRBV30 | CAWSVWPPPSTDTQYF
TRBV27 | CASSLGEGLFVNNEQFF
TRBV5-1 | CASSRNTGGDTEAFF
TRBV27 | CASSFRSRGTNTGELFF
TRBV6-6 | CASSWSTNEKLFF
TRBV6-5 | CASSEPDRLYEQYF
TRBV7-9 | CASSPTRDRYTDTQYF
TRBV5-1 | CASSIGFGQNYEQYF
TRBV28 | CASSWAAGGGGYTF
TRBV1 | CTSSPYPTSGRFPNAYEQYF
TRBV4-2 | CASSQDFSRKSSYEQYF
TRBV18 | CASSPDRVNTEAFF
TRBV6-5 | CASSYWKGALYEQYF
TRBV6-1 | CASSEIRRGYETQYF
TRBV27 | CASSLSPNLQGSYEQYF
TRBV7-2 | CASSAGGANYGYTF
TRBV5-4 | CASSWMDADTQYF
TRBV5-6 | CASRLTGGDTEAFF
TRBV18 | CASSPPSINEQFF
TRBV11-1 | CACSFGGTDTQYF
TRBV9 | CASSVAPGQRGEQYF
TRBV28 | CASSPTAGNTQYF
TRBV7-8 | CASSLGQLSRMANTEAFF
TRBV7-8 | CASSHDRARDTQYF
TRBV5-4 | CASRGGDRAYGYTF
TRBV10-3 | CAISGRTSSGDNEQFF
TRBV2 | CASRDNQPQHF
TRBV5-1 | CASSFREGTRYNEQFF